This entry concerns a single T cell receptor beta chain. This clonotype has a handful of counts. There is no known antigen for this receptor. Per-base qualities were not stored, and no clone one base away is much larger. The record originates from a study of identical twins (TCRdb year 2016). For context, the study as a whole: To test whether fetal clonotypes persist, this study deep-sequenced TCR alpha and beta repertoires from monozygotic twins, from unrelated adults of various ages, and from cord blood. Replicate twin experiments were performed at different times using different library preparation protocols to rule out contamination. Summary of the overall study and its limitations: In monozygotic twins, out-of-frame TCR alpha sharing was systematically underestimated by recombination models, although the models agreed with sharing between unrelated individuals. In beta out-of-frame sequences, excess twin sharing was weaker, because having fewer shared sequences lowered the signal-to-noise ratio. Because the same donors could not be followed over many years, conclusions were based on cross-sectional statistical analysis. Compared with coincidental sharing between unrelated individuals, an excess of low generation-probability sequences was observed among out-of-frame TCR alpha sequences shared between twins. Abundant cord blood beta clonotypes had fewer insertions, young adult naive repertoires showed a similar but weaker trend, and memory repertoires showed no such trend. Invariant T cells such as MAIT and iNKT could partly confound zero-insertion analyses, though diverse VJ usage argued against this for most clonotypes.

Only healthy Caucasian donors were included. The V and J ends are trimmed by 5 bases and 2 bases, leaving 20 bases between them. CDR1 and CDR2 are drawn from the germline V gene: SQVTM, ANQGSEA. Inclusive of the bounding cysteine and phenylalanine, the CDR3 is 16 residues long. The entry retains the CDR3 DNA only, 48 bases that are in frame from base 1. Libraries were made using 5' RACE. The reads were generated on an Illumina HiSeq 2000. Template switching added a universal primer binding site, and the final cDNA carried a unique molecular identifier that allowed TCR cDNA molecules to be counted accurately. First-strand cDNA for TCR alpha and beta chains was synthesized from specific primers in the conserved constant-segment region. To control for contamination, each cDNA library was double barcoded with a SMART-Mk sample barcode plus Illumina barcodes. TruSeq adapter sequences, together with Illumina sample barcodes, were added in two successive PCR steps. The TCR alpha and beta cDNA libraries were sequenced on the Illumina HiSeq platform using custom primers. Per the authors' processing: Unique molecular identifiers were extracted from raw reads with MiGEC, and CDR3 positions were determined with MiXCR. For each individual, recombination models were inferred using an EM algorithm with the repgenHMM and IGoR tools. Shared clonotype analysis was performed with the tcR package in R, normalizing sharing by the product of cloneset sizes. To study raw recombination without the effects of thymic and clonal selection, out-of-frame nonproductive sequences were analyzed. In-frame beta chains were kept once TCRdb had trimmed the public reads at Q25 with fastp and called clones with MiXCR. Identical CDR3 protein sequences are pooled into one entry, listed with their most common genes and DNA. These V and J calls rely on TCRdb rather than the paper's analysis. This sample holds 1.5 million or so distinct CDR3 sequences; less than 35% were observed only once. 0.25% to 0.3% of the sample comes from the top ten.

The rearranged chain carries TRBV29-1 and TRBJ2-3; the D gene is perhaps TRBD1 or TRBD2, each of them matching over 5 bases. Sequences were obtained from cord blood. This receptor was obtained from a newborn girl in good health. DNA sequence: TGCAGCGTTTCGGGACGGCGAGGGATCACCACAGATACGCAGTATTTT. The translation is CSVSGRRGITTDTQYF.